Listed here is a single T cell receptor (beta chain). No antigen is known for it. The entry originates in a study of OX40 agonist ivuxolimab in advanced cancers. Study context: Patients in the trial were receiving intravenous ivuxolimab every 2 weeks, at doses of 0.01 to 10 mg/kg.

General study findings and limits: Fewer expanded clones were found on average in CD4+ than in CD8+ T cells.

Sequencing was performed with immunoSEQ multiplex PCR; in TCRdb, only in-frame clones are kept and a portion is missing. Of about 58,000 clones in the sample, approximately 80% are singletons; the top ten hold 0.75%. V was shortened by 7 bases and J by 4 bases, with 19 bases between the two germline ends. Germline assignment: CDR1 LNHDA and CDR2 SQIVND (reference sequence). This CDR3 is built from 15 residues. The TCR originated in an adult with an advanced solid tumor such as melanoma, head and neck, liver or kidney cancer. This rearrangement joins TRBV19 to TRBJ1-1; a weak D match, TRBD1 (5 bases). Sequencing was performed on CD4+ or CD8+ T cells sorted from blood, taken in a trial of the OX40 agonist ivuxolimab. The CDR3 DNA sequence: TGTGCCAGTAACCCCGGGAGGGGTTTAAGCACTGAAGCTTTCTTT. Residues: CASNPGRGLSTEAFF.